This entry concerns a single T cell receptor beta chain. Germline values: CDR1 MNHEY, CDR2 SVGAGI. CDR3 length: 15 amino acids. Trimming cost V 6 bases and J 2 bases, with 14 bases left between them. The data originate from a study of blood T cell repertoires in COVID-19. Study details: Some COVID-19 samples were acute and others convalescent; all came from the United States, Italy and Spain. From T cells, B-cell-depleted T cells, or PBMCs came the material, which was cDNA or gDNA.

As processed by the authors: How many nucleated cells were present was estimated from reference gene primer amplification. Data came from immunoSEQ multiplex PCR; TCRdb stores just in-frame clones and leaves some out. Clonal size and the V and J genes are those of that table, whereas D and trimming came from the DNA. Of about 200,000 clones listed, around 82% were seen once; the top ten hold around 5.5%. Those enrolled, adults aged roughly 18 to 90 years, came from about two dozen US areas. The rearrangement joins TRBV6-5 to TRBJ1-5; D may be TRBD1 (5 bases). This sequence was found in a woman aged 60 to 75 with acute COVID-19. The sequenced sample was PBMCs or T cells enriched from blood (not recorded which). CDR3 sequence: CASRAGGIGNQPQHF. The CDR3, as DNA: TGTGCCAGCAGAGCCGGGGGAATTGGCAATCAGCCCCAGCATTTT.